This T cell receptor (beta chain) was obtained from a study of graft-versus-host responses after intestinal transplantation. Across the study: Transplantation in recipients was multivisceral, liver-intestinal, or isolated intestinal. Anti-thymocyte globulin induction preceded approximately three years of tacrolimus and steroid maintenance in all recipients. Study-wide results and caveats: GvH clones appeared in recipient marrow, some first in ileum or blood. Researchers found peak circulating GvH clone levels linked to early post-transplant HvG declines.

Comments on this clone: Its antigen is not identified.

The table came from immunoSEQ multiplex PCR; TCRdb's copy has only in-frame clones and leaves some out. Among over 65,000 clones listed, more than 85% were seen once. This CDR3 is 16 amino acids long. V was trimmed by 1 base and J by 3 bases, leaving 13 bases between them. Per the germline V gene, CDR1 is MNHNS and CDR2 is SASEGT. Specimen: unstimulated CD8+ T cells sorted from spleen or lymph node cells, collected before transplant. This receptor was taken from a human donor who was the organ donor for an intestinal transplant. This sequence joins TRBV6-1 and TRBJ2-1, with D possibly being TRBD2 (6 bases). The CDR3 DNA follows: TGTGCCAGCAGTGAAGGCACTAGCCTATACTACAATGAGCAGTTCTTC. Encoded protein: CASSEGTSLYYNEQFF.